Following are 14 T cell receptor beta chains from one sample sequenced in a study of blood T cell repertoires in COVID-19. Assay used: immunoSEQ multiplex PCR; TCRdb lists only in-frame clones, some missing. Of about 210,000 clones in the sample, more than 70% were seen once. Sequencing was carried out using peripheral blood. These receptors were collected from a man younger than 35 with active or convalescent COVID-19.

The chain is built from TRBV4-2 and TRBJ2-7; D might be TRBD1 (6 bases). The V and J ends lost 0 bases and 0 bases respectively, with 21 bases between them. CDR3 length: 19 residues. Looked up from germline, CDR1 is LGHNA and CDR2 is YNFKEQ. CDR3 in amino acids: CASSQDRPGVRGDSYEQYF. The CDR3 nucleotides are TGTGCCAGCAGCCAAGATCGCCCAGGTGTCAGGGGTGACTCCTACGAGCAGTACTTC.

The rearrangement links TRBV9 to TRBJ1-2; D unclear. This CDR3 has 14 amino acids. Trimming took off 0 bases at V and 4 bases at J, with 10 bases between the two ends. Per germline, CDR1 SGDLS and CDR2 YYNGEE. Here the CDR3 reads CASSVGGRSYGYTF. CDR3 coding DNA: TGTGCCAGCAGCGTAGGCGGGCGGTCCTATGGCTACACCTTC.

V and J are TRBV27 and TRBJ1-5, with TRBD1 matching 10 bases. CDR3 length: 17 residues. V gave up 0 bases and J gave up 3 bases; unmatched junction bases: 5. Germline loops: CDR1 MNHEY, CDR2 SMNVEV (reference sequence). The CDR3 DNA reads TGTGCCAGCAGTTTATCTAGGGACAGGGGTTTCAATCAGCCCCAGCATTTT. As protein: CASSLSRDRGFNQPQHF.

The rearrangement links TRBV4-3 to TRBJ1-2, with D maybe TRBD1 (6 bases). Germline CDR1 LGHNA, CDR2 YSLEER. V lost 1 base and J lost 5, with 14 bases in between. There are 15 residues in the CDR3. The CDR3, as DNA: TGCGCCAGCAGCCAAGTTGCACAGGGAGAGTATGGCTACACCTTC. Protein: CASSQVAQGEYGYTF.

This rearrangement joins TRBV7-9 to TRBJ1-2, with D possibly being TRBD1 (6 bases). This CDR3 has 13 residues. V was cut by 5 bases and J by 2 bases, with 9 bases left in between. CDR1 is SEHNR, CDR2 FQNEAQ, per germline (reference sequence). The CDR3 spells CASSQGINYGYTF. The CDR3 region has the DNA TGTGCCAGCAGCCAGGGGATAAACTATGGCTACACCTTC. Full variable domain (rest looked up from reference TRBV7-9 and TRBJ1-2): DTGVSQNPRHKITKRGQNVTFRCDPISEHNRLYWYRQTLGQGPEFLTYFQNEAQLEKSRLLSDRFSAERPKGSFSTLEIQRTEQGDSAMYLCASSQGINYGYTFGSGTRLTVV.

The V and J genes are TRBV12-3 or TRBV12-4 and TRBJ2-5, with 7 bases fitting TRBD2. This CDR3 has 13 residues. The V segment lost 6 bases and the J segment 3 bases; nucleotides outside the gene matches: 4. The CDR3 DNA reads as TGTGCCAGCAGCCCGGGGACTAAAGAGACCCAGTACTTC. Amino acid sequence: CASSPGTKETQYF.

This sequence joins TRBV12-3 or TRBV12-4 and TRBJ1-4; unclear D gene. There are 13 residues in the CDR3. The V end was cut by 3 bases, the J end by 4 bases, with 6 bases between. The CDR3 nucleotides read TGTGCCAGCAGTTTGAGCGGTAATGAAAAACTGTTTTTT. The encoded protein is CASSLSGNEKLFF.

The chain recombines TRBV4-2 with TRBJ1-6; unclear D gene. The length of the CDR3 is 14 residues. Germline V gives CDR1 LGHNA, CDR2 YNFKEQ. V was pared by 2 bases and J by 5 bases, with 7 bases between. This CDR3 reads CASSQNRNNSPLHF. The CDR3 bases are TGTGCCAGCAGCCAAAACAGAAATAATTCACCCCTCCACTTT.

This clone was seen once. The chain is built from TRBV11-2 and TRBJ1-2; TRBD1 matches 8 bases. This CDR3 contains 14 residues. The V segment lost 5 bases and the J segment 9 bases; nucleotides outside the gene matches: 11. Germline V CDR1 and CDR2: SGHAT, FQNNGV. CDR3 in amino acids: CASSNRTGTLSYTF. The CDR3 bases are TGTGCCAGCAGCAACCGGACAGGGACTCTAAGCTACACCTTC. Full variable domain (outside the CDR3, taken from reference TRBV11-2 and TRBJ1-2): EAGVAQSPRYKIIEKRQSVAFWCNPISGHATLYWYQQILGQGPKLLIQFQNNGVVDDSQLPKDRFSAERLKGVDSTLKIQPAKLEDSAVYLCASSNRTGTLSYTFGSGTRLTVV.

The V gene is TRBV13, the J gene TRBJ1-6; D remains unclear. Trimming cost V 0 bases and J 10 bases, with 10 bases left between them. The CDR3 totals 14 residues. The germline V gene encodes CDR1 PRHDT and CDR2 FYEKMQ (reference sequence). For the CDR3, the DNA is TGTGCCAGCAGCTTAGGCCTAAATGCCTCACCCCTCCACTTT. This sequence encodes CASSLGLNASPLHF. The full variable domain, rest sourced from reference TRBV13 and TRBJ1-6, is AAGVIQSPRHLIKEKRETATLKCYPIPRHDTVYWYQQGPGQDPQFLISFYEKMQSDKGSIPDRFSAQQFSDYHSELNMSSLELGDSALYFCASSLGLNASPLHFGNGTRLTVT.

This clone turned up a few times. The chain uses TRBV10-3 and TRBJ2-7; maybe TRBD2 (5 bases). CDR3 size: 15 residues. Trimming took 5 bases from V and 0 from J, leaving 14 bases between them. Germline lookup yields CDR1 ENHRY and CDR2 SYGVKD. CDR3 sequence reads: CAISKTSVSSYEQYF. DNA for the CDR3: TGTGCCATCAGTAAAACTAGTGTCAGCTCCTACGAGCAGTACTTC.

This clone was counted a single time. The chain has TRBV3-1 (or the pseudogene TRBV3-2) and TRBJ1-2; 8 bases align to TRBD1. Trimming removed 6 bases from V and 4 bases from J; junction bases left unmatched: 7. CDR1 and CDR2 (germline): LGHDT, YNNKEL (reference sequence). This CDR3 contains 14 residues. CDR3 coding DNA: TGTGCCAGCAGACCCTCAGGGGGCAGCTATGGCTACACCTTC. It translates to CASRPSGGSYGYTF.

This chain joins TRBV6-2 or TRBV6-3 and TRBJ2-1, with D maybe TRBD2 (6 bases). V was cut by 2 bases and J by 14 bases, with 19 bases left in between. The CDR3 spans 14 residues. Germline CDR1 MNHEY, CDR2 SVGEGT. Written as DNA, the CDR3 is TGTGCCAGCAGTTACGGCGATTCCGGGAGAAGGAAGTTCTTC. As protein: CASSYGDSGRRKFF.

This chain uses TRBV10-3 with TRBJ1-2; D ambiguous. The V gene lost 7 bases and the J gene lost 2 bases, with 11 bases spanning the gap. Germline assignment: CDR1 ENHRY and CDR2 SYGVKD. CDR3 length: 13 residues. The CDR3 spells CAIKPTENYGYTF. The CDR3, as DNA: TGTGCCATCAAACCTACAGAGAACTATGGCTACACCTTC.